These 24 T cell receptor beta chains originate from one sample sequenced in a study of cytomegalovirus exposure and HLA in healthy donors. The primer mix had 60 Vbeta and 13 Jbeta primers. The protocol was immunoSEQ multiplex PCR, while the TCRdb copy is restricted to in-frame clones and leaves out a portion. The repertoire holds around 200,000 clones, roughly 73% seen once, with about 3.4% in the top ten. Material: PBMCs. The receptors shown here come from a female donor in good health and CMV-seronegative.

The CDR3 sequence: CAWSVPRGYNQPQHF. The CDR3 DNA reads as TGTGCCTGGAGTGTACCGAGGGGGTACAATCAGCCCCAGCATTTT. The chain employs TRBV30 and TRBJ1-5, with TRBD1 as a possible D gene (6 bases). Trimming removed 0 bases from V and 3 bases from J, with 12 bases in between. CDR1 and CDR2 (germline): GTSNPN, SVGIG (reference sequence). The length of the CDR3 is 15 residues.

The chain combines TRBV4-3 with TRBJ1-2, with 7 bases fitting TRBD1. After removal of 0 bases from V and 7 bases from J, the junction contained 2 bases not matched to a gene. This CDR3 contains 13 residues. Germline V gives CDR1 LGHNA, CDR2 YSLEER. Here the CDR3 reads CASSQDNRGGYTF. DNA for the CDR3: TGCGCCAGCAGCCAAGATAACAGGGGTGGCTACACCTTC.

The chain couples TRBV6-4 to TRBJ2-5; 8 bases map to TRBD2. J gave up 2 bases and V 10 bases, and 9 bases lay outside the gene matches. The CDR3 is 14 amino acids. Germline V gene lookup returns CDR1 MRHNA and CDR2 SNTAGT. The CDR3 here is CATTGGDVQETQYF. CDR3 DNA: TGTGCCACCACGGGGGGGGACGTACAAGAGACCCAGTACTTC.

CDR3: CASSQVNPSSYNSPLHF. DNA for the CDR3: TGCGCCAGCAGCCAAGTTAATCCCAGCTCCTATAATTCACCCCTCCACTTT. This sequence joins TRBV4-1 and TRBJ1-6; D is unclear. Germline V gives CDR1 MGHRA, CDR2 YSYEKL. The CDR3 is 17 residues long. Trimming removed 1 base at V and 0 bases at J, with 10 bases between.

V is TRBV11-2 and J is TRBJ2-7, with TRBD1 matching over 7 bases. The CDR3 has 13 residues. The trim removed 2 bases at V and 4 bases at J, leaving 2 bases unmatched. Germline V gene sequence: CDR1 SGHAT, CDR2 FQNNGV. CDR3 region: CASSLRGQYEQYF. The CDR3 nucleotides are TGTGCCAGCAGCTTAAGGGGGCAGTACGAGCAGTACTTC.

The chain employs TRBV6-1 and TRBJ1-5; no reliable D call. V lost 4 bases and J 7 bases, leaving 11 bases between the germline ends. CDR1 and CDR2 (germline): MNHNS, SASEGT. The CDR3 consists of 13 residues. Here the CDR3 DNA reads TGTGCCAGCAGTGCCGGGTTGGAACAGCCCCAGCATTTT. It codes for CASSAGLEQPQHF.

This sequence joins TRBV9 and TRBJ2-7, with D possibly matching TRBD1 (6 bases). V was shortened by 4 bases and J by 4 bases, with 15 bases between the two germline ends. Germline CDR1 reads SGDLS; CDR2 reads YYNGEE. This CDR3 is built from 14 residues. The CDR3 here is CASSFNPQGYEQYF. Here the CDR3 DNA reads TGTGCCAGCAGCTTCAACCCACAGGGTTACGAGCAGTACTTC.

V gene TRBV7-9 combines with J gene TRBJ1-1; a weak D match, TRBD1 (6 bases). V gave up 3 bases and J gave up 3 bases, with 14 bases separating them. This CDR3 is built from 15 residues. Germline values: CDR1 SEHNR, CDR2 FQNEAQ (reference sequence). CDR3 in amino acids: CASSFHQGWDTEAFF. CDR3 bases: TGTGCCAGCAGCTTCCATCAGGGGTGGGACACTGAAGCTTTCTTT.

CDR3 residues: CASSISDRGSNQPQHF. The CDR3 DNA is TGTGCCAGTAGTATCTCGGACAGGGGCAGCAATCAGCCCCAGCATTTT. The chain has TRBV19 and TRBJ1-5, with TRBD1 matching 9 bases. CDR1 is LNHDA, CDR2 SQIVND, per germline (reference sequence). V shed 3 bases and J 1 base; nucleotides not matched to a gene: 4. The CDR3 is 16 amino acids.

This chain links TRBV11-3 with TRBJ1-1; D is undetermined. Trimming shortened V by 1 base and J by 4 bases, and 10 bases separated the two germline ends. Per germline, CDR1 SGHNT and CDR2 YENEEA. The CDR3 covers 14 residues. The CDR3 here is CASSLGAVGTEAFF. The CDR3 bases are TGTGCCAGCAGCTTAGGGGCAGTGGGCACTGAAGCTTTCTTT.

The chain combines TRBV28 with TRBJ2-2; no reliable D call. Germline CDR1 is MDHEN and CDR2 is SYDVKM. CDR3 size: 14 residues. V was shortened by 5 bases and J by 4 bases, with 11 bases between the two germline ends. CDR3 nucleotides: TGTGCCAGCAGTACTCCTAGGTTCACCGGGGAGCTGTTTTTT. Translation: CASSTPRFTGELFF. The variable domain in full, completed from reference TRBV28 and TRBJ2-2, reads DVKVTQSSRYLVKRTGEKVFLECVQDMDHENMFWYRQDPGLGLRLIYFSYDVKMKEKGDIPEGYSVSREKKERFSLILESASTNQTSMYLCASSTPRFTGELFFGEGSRLTVL.

This CDR3 reads CASSWTTGSSFGGELFF. The CDR3 nucleotides are TGCGCCAGCAGCTGGACAACCGGGAGCAGCTTCGGCGGGGAGCTGTTTTTT. The chain employs TRBV5-1 and TRBJ2-2; D is possibly TRBD2 (6 bases). The germline gives CDR1 SGHRS, CDR2 YFSETQ. Trimming removed 3 bases at V and 7 bases at J, with 22 bases between. This CDR3 has 17 residues.

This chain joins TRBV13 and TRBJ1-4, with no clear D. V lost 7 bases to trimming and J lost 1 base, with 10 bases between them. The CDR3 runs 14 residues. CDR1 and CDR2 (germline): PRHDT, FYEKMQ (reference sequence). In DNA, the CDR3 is TGTGCCAGCAAGAGAGCGGTAACTAATGAAAAACTGTTTTTT. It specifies CASKRAVTNEKLFF.

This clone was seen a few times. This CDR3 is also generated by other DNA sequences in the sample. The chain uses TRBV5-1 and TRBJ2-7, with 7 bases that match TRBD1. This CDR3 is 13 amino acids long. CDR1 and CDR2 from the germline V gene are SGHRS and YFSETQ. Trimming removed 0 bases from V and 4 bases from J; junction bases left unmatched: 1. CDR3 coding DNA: TGCGCCAGCAGCTTGGACAGGGGATACGAGCAGTACTTC. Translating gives CASSLDRGYEQYF.

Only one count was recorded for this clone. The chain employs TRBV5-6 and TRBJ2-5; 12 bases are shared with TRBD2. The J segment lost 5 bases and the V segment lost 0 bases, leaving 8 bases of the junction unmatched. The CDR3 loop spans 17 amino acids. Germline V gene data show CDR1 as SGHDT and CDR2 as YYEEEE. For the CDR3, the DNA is TGTGCCAGCAGCTTGGCGGCTAGCGGGGGGGCCGAGGAGACCCAGTACTTC. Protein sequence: CASSLAASGGAEETQYF.

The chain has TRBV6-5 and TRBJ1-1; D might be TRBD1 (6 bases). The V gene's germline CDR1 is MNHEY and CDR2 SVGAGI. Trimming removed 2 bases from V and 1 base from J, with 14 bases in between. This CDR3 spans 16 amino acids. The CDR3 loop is CASSYALGGANTEAFF. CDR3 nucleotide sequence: TGTGCCAGCAGTTACGCCCTTGGGGGCGCGAACACTGAAGCTTTCTTT.

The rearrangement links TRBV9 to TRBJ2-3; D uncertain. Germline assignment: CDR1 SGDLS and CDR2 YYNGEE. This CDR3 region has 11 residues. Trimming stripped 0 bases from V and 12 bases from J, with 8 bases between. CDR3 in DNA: TGTGCCAGCAGCGTAGGACATTATCAGTATTTT. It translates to CASSVGHYQYF.

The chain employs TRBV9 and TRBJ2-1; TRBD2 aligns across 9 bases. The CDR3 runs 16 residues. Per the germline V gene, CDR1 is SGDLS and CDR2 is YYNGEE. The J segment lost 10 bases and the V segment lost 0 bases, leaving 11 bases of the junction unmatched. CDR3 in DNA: TGTGCCAGCAGCGTAGGGCTAGCGGGAAAGTCAGAAGAGCAGTTCTTC. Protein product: CASSVGLAGKSEEQFF.

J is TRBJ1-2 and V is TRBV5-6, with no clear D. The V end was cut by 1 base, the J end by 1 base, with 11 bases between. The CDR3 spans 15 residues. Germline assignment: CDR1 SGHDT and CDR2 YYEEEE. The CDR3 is CASSLSPYYNYGYTF. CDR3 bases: TGTGCCAGCAGCTTGTCCCCGTACTATAACTATGGCTACACCTTC.

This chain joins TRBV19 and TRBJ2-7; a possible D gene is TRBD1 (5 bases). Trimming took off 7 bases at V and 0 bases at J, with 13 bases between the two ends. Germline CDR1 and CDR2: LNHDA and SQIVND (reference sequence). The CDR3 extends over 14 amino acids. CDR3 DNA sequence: TGTGCCAGTAAGACAGTCCCAAGCTCCTACGAGCAGTACTTC. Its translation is CASKTVPSSYEQYF.

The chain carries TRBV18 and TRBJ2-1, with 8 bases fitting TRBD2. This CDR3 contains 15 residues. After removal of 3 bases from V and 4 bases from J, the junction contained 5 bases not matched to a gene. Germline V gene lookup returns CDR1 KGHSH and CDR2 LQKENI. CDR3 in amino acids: CASSPEGLAYNEQFF. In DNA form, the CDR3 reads TGTGCCAGCTCACCGGAAGGACTAGCTTACAATGAGCAGTTCTTC.

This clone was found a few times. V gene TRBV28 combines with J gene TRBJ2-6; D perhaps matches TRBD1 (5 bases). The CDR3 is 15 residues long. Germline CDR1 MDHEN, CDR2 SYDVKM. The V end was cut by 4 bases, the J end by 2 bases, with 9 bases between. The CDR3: CASSSTGTGANVLTF. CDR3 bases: TGTGCCAGCAGTTCAACAGGTACTGGGGCCAACGTCCTGACTTTC.

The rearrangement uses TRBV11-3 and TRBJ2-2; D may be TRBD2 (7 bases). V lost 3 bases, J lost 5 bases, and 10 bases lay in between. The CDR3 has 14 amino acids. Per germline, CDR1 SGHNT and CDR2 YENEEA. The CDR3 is CASSFEGGTGELFF. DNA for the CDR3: TGTGCCAGCAGCTTTGAGGGGGGGACCGGGGAGCTGTTTTTT. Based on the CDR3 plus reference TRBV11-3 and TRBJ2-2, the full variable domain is EAGVVQSPRYKIIEKKQPVAFWCNPISGHNTLYWYLQNLGQGPELLIRYENEEAVDDSQLPKDRFSAERLKGVDSTLKIQPAELGDSAVYLCASSFEGGTGELFFGEGSRLTVL.

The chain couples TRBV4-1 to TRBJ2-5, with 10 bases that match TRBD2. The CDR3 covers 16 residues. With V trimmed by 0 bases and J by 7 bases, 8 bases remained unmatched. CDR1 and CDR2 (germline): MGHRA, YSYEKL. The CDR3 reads CASSQDGASGGRTQYF. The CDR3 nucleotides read TGCGCCAGCAGCCAAGATGGCGCTAGCGGGGGTCGGACCCAGTACTTC.